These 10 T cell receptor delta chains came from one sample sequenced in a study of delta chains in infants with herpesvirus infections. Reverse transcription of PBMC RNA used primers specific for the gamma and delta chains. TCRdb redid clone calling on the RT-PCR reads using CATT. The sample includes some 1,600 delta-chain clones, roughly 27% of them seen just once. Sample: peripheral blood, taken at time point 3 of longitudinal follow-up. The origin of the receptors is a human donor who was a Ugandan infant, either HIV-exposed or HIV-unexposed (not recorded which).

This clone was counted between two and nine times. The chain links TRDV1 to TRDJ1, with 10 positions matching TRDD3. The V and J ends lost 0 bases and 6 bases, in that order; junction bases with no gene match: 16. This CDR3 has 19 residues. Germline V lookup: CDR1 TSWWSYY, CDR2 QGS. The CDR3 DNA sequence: TGTGCTCTTGGGGAACTTCGGATAGGTGGGGGATACCGCCCCTATAAACTCATCTTT. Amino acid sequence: CALGELRIGGGYRPYKLIF.

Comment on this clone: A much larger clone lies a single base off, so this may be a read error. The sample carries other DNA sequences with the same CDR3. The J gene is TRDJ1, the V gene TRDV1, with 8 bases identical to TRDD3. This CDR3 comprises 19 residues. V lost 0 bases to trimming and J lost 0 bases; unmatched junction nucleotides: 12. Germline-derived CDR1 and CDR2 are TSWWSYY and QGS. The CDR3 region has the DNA TGTGCTCTTGGGGAACTGAGGCTGGGGGACACGCCGTACACCGATAAACTCATCTTT. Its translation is CALGELRLGDTPYTDKLIF.

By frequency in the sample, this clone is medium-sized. For the CDR3, the DNA is TGTGCTCTTGAGATGACATTGGGGCAGTACACCGATAAACTCATCTTT. Residues: CALEMTLGQYTDKLIF. The chain carries TRDV1 and TRDJ1, with a weak D call TRDD3 (5 bases). This CDR3 has 16 residues. Germline loops: CDR1 TSWWSYY, CDR2 QGS. V was shortened by 7 bases and J by 0 bases, with 18 bases between the two germline ends.

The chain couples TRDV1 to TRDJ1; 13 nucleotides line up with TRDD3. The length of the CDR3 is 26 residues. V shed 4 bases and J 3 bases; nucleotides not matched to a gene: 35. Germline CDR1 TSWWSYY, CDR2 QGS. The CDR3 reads CALGAPHPTVLSYWGIRVLFPDKLIF. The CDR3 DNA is TGTGCTCTTGGGGCCCCCCACCCTACGGTCCTTTCGTACTGGGGGATACGCGTATTATTTCCCGATAAACTCATCTTT.

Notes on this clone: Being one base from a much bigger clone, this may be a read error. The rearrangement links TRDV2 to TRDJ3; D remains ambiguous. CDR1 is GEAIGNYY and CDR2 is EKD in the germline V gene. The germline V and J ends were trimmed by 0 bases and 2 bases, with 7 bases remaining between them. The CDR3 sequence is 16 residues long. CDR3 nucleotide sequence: TGTGCCTGTGACACCATACTGACCTGGGACACCCGACAGATGTTTTTC. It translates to CACDTILTWDTRQMFF.

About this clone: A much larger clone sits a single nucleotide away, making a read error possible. The CDR3 nucleotides read TGTGCCCGTGACACCGCTGGGGGATACTCCTGGGACACCCGACAGATGTTTTTC. This gives the protein CARDTAGGYSWDTRQMFF. The V call is TRDV2, the J call TRDJ3, with TRDD3 matching 10 bases. This CDR3 contains 18 residues. Germline V gene sequence: CDR1 GEAIGNYY, CDR2 EKD.

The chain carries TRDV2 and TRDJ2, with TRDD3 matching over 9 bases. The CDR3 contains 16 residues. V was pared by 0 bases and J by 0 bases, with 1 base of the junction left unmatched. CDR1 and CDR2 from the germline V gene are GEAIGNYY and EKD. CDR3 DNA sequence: TGTGCCTGTGACACCGTGGGGGATACTTTGACAGCACAACTCTTCTTT. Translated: CACDTVGDTLTAQLFF.

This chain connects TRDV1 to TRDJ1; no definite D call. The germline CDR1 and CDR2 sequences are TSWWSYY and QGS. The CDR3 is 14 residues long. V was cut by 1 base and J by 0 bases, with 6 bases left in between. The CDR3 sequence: CALGERLYTDKLIF. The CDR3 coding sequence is TGTGCTCTTGGGGAACGGTTGTACACCGATAAACTCATCTTT.

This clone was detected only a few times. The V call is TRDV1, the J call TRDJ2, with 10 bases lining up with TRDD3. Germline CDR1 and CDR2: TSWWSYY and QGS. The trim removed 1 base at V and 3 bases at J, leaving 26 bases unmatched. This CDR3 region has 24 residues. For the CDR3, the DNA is TGTGCTCTTGGGGAACCCCAACTTAGTCCCCTACTGGGGGATTCAACCCCACTGACAGCACAACTCTTCTTT. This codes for CALGEPQLSPLLGDSTPLTAQLFF.

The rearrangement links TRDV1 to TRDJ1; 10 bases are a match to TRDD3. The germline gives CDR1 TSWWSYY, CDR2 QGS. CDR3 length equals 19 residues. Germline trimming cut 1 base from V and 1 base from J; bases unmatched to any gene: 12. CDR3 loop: CALGERALYWGMCTDKLIF. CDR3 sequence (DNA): TGTGCTCTTGGGGAACGGGCCCTATACTGGGGGATGTGCACCGATAAACTCATCTTT.